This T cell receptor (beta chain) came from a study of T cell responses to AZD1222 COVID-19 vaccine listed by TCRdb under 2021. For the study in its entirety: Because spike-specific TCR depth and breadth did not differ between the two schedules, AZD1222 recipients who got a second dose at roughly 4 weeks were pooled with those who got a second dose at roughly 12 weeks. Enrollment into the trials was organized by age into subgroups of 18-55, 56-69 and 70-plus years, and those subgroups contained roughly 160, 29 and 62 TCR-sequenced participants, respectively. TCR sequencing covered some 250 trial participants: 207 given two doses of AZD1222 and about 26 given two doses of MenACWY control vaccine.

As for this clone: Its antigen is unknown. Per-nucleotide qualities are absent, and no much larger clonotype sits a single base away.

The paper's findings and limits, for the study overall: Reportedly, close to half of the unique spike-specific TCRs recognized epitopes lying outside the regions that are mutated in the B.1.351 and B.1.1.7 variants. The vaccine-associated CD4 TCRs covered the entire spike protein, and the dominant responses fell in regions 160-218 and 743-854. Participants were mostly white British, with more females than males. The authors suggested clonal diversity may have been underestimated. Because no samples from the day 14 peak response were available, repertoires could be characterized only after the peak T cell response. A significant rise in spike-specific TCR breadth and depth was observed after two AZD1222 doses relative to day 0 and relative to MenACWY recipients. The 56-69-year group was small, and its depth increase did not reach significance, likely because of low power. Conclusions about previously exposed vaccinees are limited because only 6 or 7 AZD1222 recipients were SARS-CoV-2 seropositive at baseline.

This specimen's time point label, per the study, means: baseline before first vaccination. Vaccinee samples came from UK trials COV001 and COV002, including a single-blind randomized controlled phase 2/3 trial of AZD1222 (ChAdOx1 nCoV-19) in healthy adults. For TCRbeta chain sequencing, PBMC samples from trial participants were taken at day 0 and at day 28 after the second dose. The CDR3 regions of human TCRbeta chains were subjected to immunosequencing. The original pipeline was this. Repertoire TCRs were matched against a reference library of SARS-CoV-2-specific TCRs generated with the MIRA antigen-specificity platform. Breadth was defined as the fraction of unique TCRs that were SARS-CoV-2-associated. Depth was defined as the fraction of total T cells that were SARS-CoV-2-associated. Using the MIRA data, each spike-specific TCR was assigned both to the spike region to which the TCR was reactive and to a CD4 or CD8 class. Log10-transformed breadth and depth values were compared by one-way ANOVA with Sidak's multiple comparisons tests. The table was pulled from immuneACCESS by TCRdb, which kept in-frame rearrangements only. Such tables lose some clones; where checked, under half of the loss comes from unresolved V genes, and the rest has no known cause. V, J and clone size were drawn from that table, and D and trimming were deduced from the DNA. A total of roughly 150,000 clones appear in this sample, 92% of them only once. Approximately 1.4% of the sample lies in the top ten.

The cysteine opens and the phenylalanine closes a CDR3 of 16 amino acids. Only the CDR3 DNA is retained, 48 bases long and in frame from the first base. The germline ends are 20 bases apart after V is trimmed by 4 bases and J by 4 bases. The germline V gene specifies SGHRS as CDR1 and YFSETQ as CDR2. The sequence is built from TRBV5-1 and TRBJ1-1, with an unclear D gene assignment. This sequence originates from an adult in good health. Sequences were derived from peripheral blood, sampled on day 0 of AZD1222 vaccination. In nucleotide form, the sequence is TGCGCCAGCAGCACCCAAACAGACCCTGCGGGCACTGAAGCTTTCTTT. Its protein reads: CASSTQTDPAGTEAFF.